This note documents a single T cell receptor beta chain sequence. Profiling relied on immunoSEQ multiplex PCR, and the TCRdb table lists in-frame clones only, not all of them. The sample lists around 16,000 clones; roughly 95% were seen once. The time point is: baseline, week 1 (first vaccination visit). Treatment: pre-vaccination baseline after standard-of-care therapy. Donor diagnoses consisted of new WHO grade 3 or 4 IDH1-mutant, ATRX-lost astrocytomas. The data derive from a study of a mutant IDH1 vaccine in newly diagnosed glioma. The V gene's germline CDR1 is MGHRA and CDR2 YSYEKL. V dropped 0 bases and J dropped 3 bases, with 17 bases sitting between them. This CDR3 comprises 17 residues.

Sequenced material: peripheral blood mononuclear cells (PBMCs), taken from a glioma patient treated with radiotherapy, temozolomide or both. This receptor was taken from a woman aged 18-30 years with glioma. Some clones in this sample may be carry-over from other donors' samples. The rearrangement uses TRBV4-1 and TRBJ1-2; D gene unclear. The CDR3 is CASSQDDLGQQYYGYTF. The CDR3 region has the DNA TGCGCCAGCAGCCAAGATGACCTAGGGCAGCAATACTATGGCTACACCTTC.